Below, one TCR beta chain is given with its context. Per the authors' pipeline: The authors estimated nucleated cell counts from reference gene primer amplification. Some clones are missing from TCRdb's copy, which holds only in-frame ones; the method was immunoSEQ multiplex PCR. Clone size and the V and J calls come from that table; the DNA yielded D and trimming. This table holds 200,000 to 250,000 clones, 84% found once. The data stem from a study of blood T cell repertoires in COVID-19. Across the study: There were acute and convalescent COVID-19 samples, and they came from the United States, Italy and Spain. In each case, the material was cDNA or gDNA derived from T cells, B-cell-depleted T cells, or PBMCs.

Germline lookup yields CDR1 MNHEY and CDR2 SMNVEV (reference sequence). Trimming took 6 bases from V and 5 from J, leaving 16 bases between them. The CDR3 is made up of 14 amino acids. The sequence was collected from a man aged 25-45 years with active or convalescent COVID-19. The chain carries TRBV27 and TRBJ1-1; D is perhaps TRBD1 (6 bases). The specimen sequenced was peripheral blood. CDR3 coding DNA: TGTGCCAGCAGGCCAATGGGGGCCGGTACTGAAGCTTTCTTT. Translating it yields CASRPMGAGTEAFF.